Described below is a single T cell receptor (beta chain) sequence and its context. What it binds is unknown. Produced via immunoSEQ multiplex PCR; TCRdb's table is partial and in-frame only. The sample yields thousands of clones, more than 75% seen once. The data were taken from a study of follicular helper T cells after annual influenza vaccination. Whole-study findings and limits: Yearly vaccinations repeatedly recalled conserved clonotypes in ICOS+CD38+ cTfh. Rare clonotypes were missed; only about 9.5-23% of cells gave TCRB.

Specified time point: 2015-2016 season, 7 days after influenza vaccination. Excluded were substance abuse, HIV/AIDS, active cancer, immunomodulatory drugs and active illness. The CDR3 runs 18 residues. V lost 0 bases, J lost 4 bases, and 19 bases lay in between. Germline CDR1 LGHNA, CDR2 YSLEER. Source: CXCR5+ CD38- circulating T follicular helper cells from blood, taken 7 days after influenza vaccination. The subset denotes: circulating Tfh, non-naive CD4+CXCR5+PD-1+ (ICOS+CD38+ or ICOS-CD38-). The chain is built from TRBV4-3 and TRBJ2-1; maybe TRBD2 (7 bases). The receptor was derived from an adult who received the influenza vaccine. The CDR3 bases are TGCGCCAGCAGCCAAGAAACGGCGCGGGGGCCTAGGTACAATGAGCAGTTCTTC. This gives the protein CASSQETARGPRYNEQFF.